A single sample gave rise to the 6 T cell receptor beta chains below, sequenced in a study of OX40 agonist ivuxolimab in advanced cancers. Some clones are missing from TCRdb's copy, which holds only in-frame ones; the method was immunoSEQ multiplex PCR. The sample lists around 53,000 clones; around 84% were seen once. The starting material was CD4+ or CD8+ T cells sorted from blood, obtained in a trial of the OX40 agonist ivuxolimab. Source of these receptors: an adult with an advanced solid tumor such as melanoma, head and neck, liver or kidney cancer.

The chain carries TRBV14 and TRBJ2-2; 7 bases are shared with TRBD2. The junction had 11 bases not matched to a gene; V was cut back by 0 bases and J by 1 base. The CDR3 extends over 19 amino acids. CDR1 SGHDN and CDR2 FVKESK come from the germline V gene. This CDR3 is CASSQDRLADNLNTGELFF. The CDR3, as DNA: TGTGCCAGCAGCCAAGATAGGCTAGCGGATAACCTGAACACCGGGGAGCTGTTTTTT.

V usage is TRBV9 and J usage is TRBJ1-6; D gene uncertain. Germline lookup yields CDR1 SGDLS and CDR2 YYNGEE. The CDR3 totals 15 residues. V lost 0 bases, J lost 10 bases, and 14 bases lay in between. CDR3 amino acids: CASSVEGGLRSPLHF. CDR3 in DNA: TGTGCCAGCAGCGTAGAGGGCGGCCTTAGATCACCCCTCCACTTT.

The gene calls are TRBV4-1 and TRBJ1-5, with D perhaps matching TRBD1 (6 bases). The CDR3 has 14 amino acids. Germline V CDR1 and CDR2: MGHRA, YSYEKL. V shed 0 bases and J shed 6 bases, with 9 bases lying between them. CDR3: CASSQEGARQPQHF. Written as DNA, the CDR3 is TGCGCCAGCAGCCAAGAGGGGGCCCGTCAGCCCCAGCATTTT.

The chain couples TRBV19 to TRBJ2-5, with 11 positions matching TRBD1. Per germline, CDR1 LNHDA and CDR2 SQIVND (reference sequence). This CDR3 is 13 amino acids long. Trimming at V came to 10 bases and at J to 4 bases, leaving 5 bases not matched to a gene. The CDR3 DNA reads TGTGCCACAGTGGACAGGGGGCGAGAGACCCAGTACTTC. Its protein is CATVDRGRETQYF.

This clone was seen more than once but under ten times. The V and J genes are TRBV4-2 and TRBJ1-1; D call uncertain. The CDR3 extends over 13 amino acids. Germline lookup yields CDR1 LGHNA and CDR2 YNFKEQ. Trimming took 0 bases from V and 5 from J, leaving 7 bases between them. The CDR3 reads CASSQDSGTEAFF. The CDR3 DNA is TGTGCCAGCAGCCAAGATTCCGGGACTGAAGCTTTCTTT.

The V and J genes are TRBV6-8 and TRBJ1-1; D might be TRBD1 (5 bases). From germline, CDR1 is MNHGY and CDR2 SAAAGT. Trimming removed 2 bases from V and 5 bases from J, with 21 bases in between. The CDR3 has 17 residues. CDR3 in amino acids: CASSYISPGPGKTEAFF. Written as DNA, the CDR3 is TGTGCCAGCAGTTACATTTCTCCAGGGCCGGGAAAAACTGAAGCTTTCTTT.